Presented here are 17 T cell receptor beta chains from one specimen sequenced in a study of blood T cells in healthy people across ages. Then a second PCR, running roughly 7 to 11 cycles, was carried out with a sample-barcoded 5' primer and a J-beta primer mix. TCRdb recomputed calls from the 5' RACE reads with MiXCR, one row per CDR3 protein. In the table there are roughly 1,700,000 distinct CDR3 sequences, 25% to 30% of which are singletons. Sequencing was carried out using blood. Source of these receptors: a woman younger than 45 in good health.

This clonotype turned up a few times. The chain recombines TRBV3-1 with TRBJ1-2, with D perhaps matching TRBD1 (6 bases). Germline values: CDR1 LGHDT, CDR2 YNNKEL (reference sequence). The CDR3 has 15 amino acids. Trimming shortened V by 4 bases and J by 4 bases, and 16 bases separated the two germline ends. CDR3 sequence (DNA): TGTGCCAGCAGCCCAAGTTCCAGGGGTTCCTATGGCTACACCTTC. Its protein is CASSPSSRGSYGYTF.

This clonotype was observed many times. The V call is TRBV20-1, the J call TRBJ2-6, with D possibly being TRBD1 or TRBD2 (5 bases each). Germline V CDR1 and CDR2: DFQATT, SNEGSKA (reference sequence). The CDR3 has 16 residues. V was cut by 6 bases and J by 0 bases, with 15 bases left in between. CDR3 sequence: CSAPKGRGSGANVLTF. CDR3 nucleotide sequence: TGCAGTGCGCCTAAGGGGAGAGGCTCTGGGGCCAACGTCCTGACTTTC.

Remarks on this clonotype: A much larger clonotype is one base distant, so this may be a read error. The chain employs TRBV3-1 and TRBJ2-7; 7 nucleotides align to TRBD1. Germline CDR1 and CDR2: LGHDT and YNNKEL (reference sequence). The J segment lost 4 bases and the V segment lost 6 bases, leaving 9 bases of the junction unmatched. CDR3 size: 14 residues. CDR3 in amino acids: CASSLGTARYEQYF. The CDR3 DNA is TGTGCCAGCAGTCTAGGGACAGCTAGGTACGAGCAGTACTTC.

This clonotype has a handful of counts. The V and J genes are TRBV12-3 or TRBV12-4 and TRBJ2-1; 7 bases line up with TRBD1. This CDR3 is built from 16 residues. The V and J ends lost 5 bases and 0 bases, in that order; junction bases with no gene match: 7. The CDR3 DNA reads as TGTGCCAGCAGTGGCACAGGGGCCTACTCCTACAATGAGCAGTTCTTC. Its protein product is CASSGTGAYSYNEQFF.

This clonotype has just a few counts. CDR3 in amino acids: CASRDRSSSYEQYF. Written as DNA, the CDR3 is TGCGCCAGCCGGGACAGGTCCAGCTCCTACGAGCAGTACTTC. This chain joins TRBV5-1 and TRBJ2-7; 8 bases line up with TRBD1. V lost 7 bases, J lost 0 bases, and 6 bases stayed unmatched. This CDR3 has 14 residues. Germline lookup yields CDR1 SGHRS and CDR2 YFSETQ. Full variable domain (remainder filled in from reference TRBV5-1 and TRBJ2-7): KAGVTQTPRYLIKTRGQQVTLSCSPISGHRSVSWYQQTPGQGLQFLFEYFSETQRNKGNFPGRFSGRQFSNSRSEMNVSTLELGDSALYLCASRDRSSSYEQYFGPGTRLTVT.

This clonotype was seen ten or more times. The V and J genes are TRBV4-1 and TRBJ2-1; D unclear. CDR1 MGHRA and CDR2 YSYEKL come from the germline V gene. Trimming took 0 bases from V and 10 from J, leaving 16 bases between them. The CDR3 extends over 15 amino acids. As DNA, the CDR3 is TGCGCCAGCAGCCAAGAAATCCCCGCGGCCGGGGAGCAGTTCTTC. This encodes CASSQEIPAAGEQFF.

This chain connects TRBV6-5 to TRBJ2-4; TRBD1 is a possible D gene (5 bases). The DNA end lines up better with TRBJ2-7; the J call may be wrong. CDR1 is MNHEY and CDR2 is SVGAGI in the germline V gene. The CDR3 spans 15 residues. The DNA of the CDR3 is TGTGCCAGCAGTGGAAAGGGGTTACCCCCCTACGAGCAGTACTTC. Amino acid sequence: CASSGKGLPPYEQYF.

There are many counts of this clonotype. The chain recombines TRBV7-3 with TRBJ2-5, with a weak D call TRBD2 (6 bases). In germline, CDR1 is SGHTA, CDR2 FQGTGA. The CDR3 loop spans 13 amino acids. Between the trimmed V and J ends, which lost 8 bases and 0 bases, there was a span of 10 bases. Here the CDR3 reads CASGRDYQETQYF. The CDR3 DNA sequence: TGTGCCAGCGGACGGGACTACCAAGAGACCCAGTACTTC.

The chain recombines TRBV29-1 with TRBJ1-5; D gene unclear. CDR3 length equals 12 residues. Germline V gene data show CDR1 as SQVTM and CDR2 as ANQGSEA. The germline V and J ends were trimmed by 7 bases and 3 bases, with 10 bases remaining between them. The CDR3: CSGSSLNQPQHF. CDR3 sequence (DNA): TGCAGCGGGAGCAGCCTCAATCAGCCCCAGCATTTT.

In this sample, this clonotype turned up many times. The chain has TRBV20-1 and TRBJ2-1; D unclear. The CDR3 has 15 residues. Trimming shortened V by 0 bases and J by 5 bases, and 14 bases separated the two germline ends. Germline V gene sequence: CDR1 DFQATT, CDR2 SNEGSKA (reference sequence). The CDR3 sequence is CSARDYTAQNNEQFF. The CDR3 bases are TGCAGTGCTAGAGATTATACTGCGCAAAACAATGAGCAGTTCTTC.

This clonotype was counted a few times. A much larger clonotype is one base distant, so this may be a read error. The chain combines TRBV29-1 with TRBJ2-6; 7 positions agree with TRBD1. This CDR3 has 15 residues. Germline CDR1 is SQVTM and CDR2 is ANQGSEA. CDR3 in amino acids: CGVGRQGSGANVLTF. Here the CDR3 DNA reads TGCGGCGTCGGACGACAGGGTTCTGGGGCCAACGTCCTGACTTTC.

Turning to this clonotype: Mismatch with germline at one junction end may stem from a read error. The rearrangement uses TRBV7-9 and TRBJ2-7; 8 positions match TRBD1. The CDR3 contains 12 residues. Germline CDR1 SEHNR, CDR2 FQNEAQ (reference sequence). CDR3 amino acids: CAGSWTGYEQYF. CDR3 DNA: TGTGCCGGCAGCTGGACAGGGTACGAGCAGTACTTC.

In its sample, this clonotype was seen a few times. The chain links TRBV25-1 to TRBJ1-2; TRBD1 aligns across 7 bases. V trimming: 2 bases; J trimming: 4 bases; junction bases outside the gene matches: 4. Germline V CDR1 and CDR2: MGHDK, SYGVNS. This CDR3 comprises 14 residues. The CDR3 loop reads CASSEQGGAYGYTF. The CDR3 DNA is TGTGCCAGCAGTGAACAGGGGGGAGCCTATGGCTACACCTTC.

In this sample, this clonotype turned up many times. The genes are TRBV20-1 and TRBJ1-2; 8 bases agree with TRBD1. The V gene end was trimmed by 5 bases and the J gene end by 8 bases; junction bases not matched to a gene: 10. Germline V gene sequence: CDR1 DFQATT, CDR2 SNEGSKA (reference sequence). CDR3 length: 13 residues. This chain's CDR3 is CSAAAWTGRGYTF. CDR3 nucleotide sequence: TGCAGTGCTGCAGCCTGGACAGGGCGAGGCTACACCTTC.

V is TRBV3-1 and J is TRBJ2-1, with 8 bases aligning to TRBD1. This CDR3 comprises 15 residues. The J segment lost 13 bases and the V segment lost 0 bases, leaving 11 bases of the junction unmatched. In germline, CDR1 is LGHDT, CDR2 YNNKEL (reference sequence). The CDR3: CASSQDSDRGQTQFF. The CDR3 region has the DNA TGTGCCAGCAGCCAAGACTCCGACAGGGGACAGACCCAGTTCTTC.

In its sample, this clonotype was seen a few times. V and J are TRBV4-3 and TRBJ2-2; TRBD2 matches at 8 bases. This CDR3 is built from 14 residues. With 2 bases clipped from V and 4 bases from J, the junction kept 0 bases outside the gene matches. Germline CDR1 and CDR2: LGHNA and YSLEER. In DNA form, the CDR3 reads TGCGCCAGCAGCCAACTAGCGGGCACCGGGGAGCTGTTTTTT. This encodes CASSQLAGTGELFF.

The genes are TRBV20-1 and TRBJ1-1; 7 bases line up with TRBD1. V shed 6 bases and J 3 bases; nucleotides not matched to a gene: 4. CDR1 is DFQATT, CDR2 SNEGSKA, per germline (reference sequence). CDR3 length: 12 residues. The CDR3 here is CSALDRDTEAFF. Here the CDR3 DNA reads TGCAGTGCGCTCGACAGGGACACTGAAGCTTTCTTT.